The clone carrying this T cell receptor beta chain came up a few times. Antigen: not known. The entry originates in a study of post-analysis software for immune sequencing data. General study findings and limits: With F measure, samples from one preparation batch clustered together strongly. Patients carried roughly 5 TRBV segments more frequently than controls did, and TRBV5-6, TRBV5-1 and TRBV20-1 were among them. Versus controls, multiple sclerosis patients showed significantly lower diversity (normalized Chao1).

Carried by the TCR beta cDNA libraries were unique molecular identifiers. cDNA molecules numbering roughly 0.5 million came from approximately 1 to 10 million T cells. In TCRdb, the PCR reads were re-called with MiXCR into one record per CDR3 protein. The profile shows roughly 540,000 distinct CDR3 sequences, 30% to 40% of them singletons. The V end was cut by 5 bases, the J end by 4 bases, with 13 bases between. The CDR3 has 14 amino acids. The specimen sequenced was blood. This sequence joins TRBV12-3 or TRBV12-4 and TRBJ2-3, with a possible D match to TRBD1 (5 bases). This TCR derives from a girl younger than 18 with multiple sclerosis. The CDR3 sequence is CASSRTVTADTQYF. Written as DNA, the CDR3 is TGTGCCAGCAGTCGCACAGTGACAGCAGATACGCAGTATTTT.